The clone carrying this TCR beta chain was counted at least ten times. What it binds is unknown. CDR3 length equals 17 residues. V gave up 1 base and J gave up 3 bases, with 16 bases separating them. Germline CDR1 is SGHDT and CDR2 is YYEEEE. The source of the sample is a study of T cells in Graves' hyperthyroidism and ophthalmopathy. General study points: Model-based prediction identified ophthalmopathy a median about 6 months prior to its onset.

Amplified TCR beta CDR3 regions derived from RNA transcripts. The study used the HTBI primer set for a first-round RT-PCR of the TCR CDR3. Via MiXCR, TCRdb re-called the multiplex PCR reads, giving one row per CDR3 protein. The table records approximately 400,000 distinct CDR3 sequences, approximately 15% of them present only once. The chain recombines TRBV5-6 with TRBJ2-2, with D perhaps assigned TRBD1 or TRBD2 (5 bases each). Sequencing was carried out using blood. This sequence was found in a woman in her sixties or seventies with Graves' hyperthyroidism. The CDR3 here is CASSLLWGSTDTGELFF. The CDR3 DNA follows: TGTGCCAGCAGCTTGCTATGGGGGAGTACGGACACCGGGGAGCTGTTTTTT.